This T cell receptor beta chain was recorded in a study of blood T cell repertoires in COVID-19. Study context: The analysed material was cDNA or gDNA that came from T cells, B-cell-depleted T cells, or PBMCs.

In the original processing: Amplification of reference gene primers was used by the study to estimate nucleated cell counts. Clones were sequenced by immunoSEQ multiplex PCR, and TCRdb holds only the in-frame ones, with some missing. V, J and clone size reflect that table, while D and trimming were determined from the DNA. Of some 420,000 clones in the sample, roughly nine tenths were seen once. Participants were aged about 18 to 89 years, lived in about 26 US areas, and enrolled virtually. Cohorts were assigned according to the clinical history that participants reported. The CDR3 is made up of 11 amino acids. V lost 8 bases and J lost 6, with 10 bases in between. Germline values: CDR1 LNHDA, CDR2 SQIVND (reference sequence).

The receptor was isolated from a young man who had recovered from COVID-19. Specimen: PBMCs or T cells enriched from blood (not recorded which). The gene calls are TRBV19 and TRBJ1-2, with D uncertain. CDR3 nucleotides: TGTGCCAGTTTAGGAGGGAATGGCTACACCTTC. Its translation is CASLGGNGYTF.